The 7 T cell receptor beta chains listed next were all sequenced from one sample in a study of T cells in Graves' hyperthyroidism and ophthalmopathy. TCR beta CDR3 sequences were amplified from RNA transcripts. First-round RT-PCR targeting the TCR CDR3 was performed with the HTBI primer set. One entry per CDR3 protein, called by TCRdb with MiXCR from the multiplex PCR reads. The sample carries 350,000 to 400,000 distinct CDR3 sequences, about 19% recorded once. The sample consisted of blood. The receptors originated from a woman between 18 and 29 years old with Graves' hyperthyroidism.

This clonotype was seen repeatedly, ten times or more. The chain uses TRBV12-3 or TRBV12-4 and TRBJ2-5, with 9 bases fitting TRBD2. V dropped 3 bases and J dropped 2; count of bases not matched to a gene: 1. The CDR3 contains 14 residues. The DNA for the CDR3 is TGTGCCAGCAGTTTTACTAGCGGGCAAGAGACCCAGTACTTC. This gives the protein CASSFTSGQETQYF.

This clonotype was picked up many times. The chain recombines TRBV29-1 with TRBJ2-2; 8 bases are shared with TRBD1. J gave up 6 bases and V 7 bases, and 4 bases lay outside the gene matches. Germline V CDR1 and CDR2: SQVTM, ANQGSEA. There are 12 residues in the CDR3. CDR3 bases: TGCAGCGGGACAGGGCTTGCCGGGGAGCTGTTTTTT. Protein product: CSGTGLAGELFF.

This clonotype has a count of ten or more. The chain links TRBV20-1 to TRBJ2-7; 9 bases are shared with TRBD1. This CDR3 is 13 amino acids long. In germline, CDR1 is DFQATT, CDR2 SNEGSKA (reference sequence). The V and J ends lost 6 bases and 6 bases, in that order; junction bases with no gene match: 9. CDR3 region: CSARSLTGGEQYF. In nucleotides, the CDR3 is TGCAGTGCCAGAAGTCTGACAGGGGGCGAGCAGTACTTC.

This clonotype has a count of ten or more. This chain uses TRBV7-6 with TRBJ2-2, with D unclear. This CDR3 region has 15 residues. V shed 1 base and J shed 1 base, with 7 bases lying between them. Germline V CDR1 and CDR2: SGHVS, FNYEAQ. The CDR3 region is CASSLEGMNTGELFF. DNA for the CDR3: TGTGCCAGCAGCTTAGAAGGGATGAACACCGGGGAGCTGTTTTTT.

This clonotype rates as medium-sized. This CDR3 reads CSALGQTAYGYTF. CDR3 sequence (DNA): TGCAGTGCCTTGGGACAGACCGCATATGGCTACACCTTC. The gene calls are TRBV20-1 and TRBJ1-2, with 7 nucleotides matching TRBD1. From germline, CDR1 is DFQATT and CDR2 SNEGSKA (reference sequence). CDR3 size: 13 residues. V was pared by 6 bases and J by 5 bases, with 9 bases of the junction left unmatched.

This clonotype was observed many times. This chain links TRBV12-3 or TRBV12-4 with TRBJ1-2; 7 positions agree with TRBD1. V shed 5 bases, J shed 0 bases, and the junction held 6 bases outside the gene matches. CDR3 length equals 15 residues. Here the CDR3 DNA reads TGTGCCAGCAGTCCGGGACAGTATTCTAACTATGGCTACACCTTC. Its translation: CASSPGQYSNYGYTF.

Ten or more counts support this clonotype. The V gene is TRBV28, the J gene TRBJ1-1; D remains unclear. CDR3 length equals 10 residues. The germline gives CDR1 MDHEN, CDR2 SYDVKM. Trimming took off 3 bases at V and 8 bases at J, with 4 bases between the two ends. The CDR3 here is CASSFREAFF. CDR3 coding DNA: TGTGCCAGCAGTTTCAGGGAAGCTTTCTTT.